Listed here are 4 T cell receptor beta chains from one sample, sequenced in a study of shared clonotypes between healthy human individuals. The protocol was immunoSEQ multiplex PCR, while the TCRdb copy is restricted to in-frame clones and leaves out a portion. Of roughly 1 million clones in the sample, around 78% are singletons; the top ten hold approximately 0.5%. The sample was memory CD4+ T cells from PBMCs. The sample's subset: CD45RA-negative fraction. The receptors originated from a man between 18 and 29 years old in good health. Some clones in this sample may be carry-over from other donors' samples.

V usage is TRBV19 and J usage is TRBJ1-2; the D gene is possibly TRBD1 (6 bases). CDR3 size: 14 residues. Germline lookup yields CDR1 LNHDA and CDR2 SQIVND (reference sequence). Trimming left V 9 bases short and J 5 bases short, with 19 bases between. The CDR3 region has the DNA TGTGCCAGGACCGAGAACAGGGTAACTTATGGCTACACCTTC. It translates to CARTENRVTYGYTF. The full variable domain, its missing parts supplied by reference TRBV19 and TRBJ1-2, is DGGITQSPKYLFRKEGQNVTLSCEQNLNHDAMYWYRQDPGQGLRLIYYSQIVNDFQKGDIAEGYSVSREKKESFPLTVTSAQKNPTAFYLCARTENRVTYGYTFGSGTRLTVV.

The chain employs TRBV6-1 and TRBJ2-7; D not certain. The CDR3 runs 14 residues. V lost 2 bases to trimming and J lost 2 bases, with 10 bases between them. The V gene's germline CDR1 is MNHNS and CDR2 SASEGT. CDR3 in amino acids: CASSEMTVAYEQYF. CDR3 bases: TGTGCCAGCAGTGAAATGACGGTTGCCTACGAGCAGTACTTC.

This clone was found a few times. The same CDR3 arises from other DNA sequences in this sample as well. The chain has TRBV27 and TRBJ2-5, with D maybe TRBD1 (6 bases). The V gene's germline CDR1 is MNHEY and CDR2 SMNVEV (reference sequence). The CDR3 consists of 13 residues. With 4 bases removed from V and 5 bases from J, the gap between germline ends came to 11 bases. The CDR3 DNA reads as TGTGCCAGCAGTTCAGGGGTACGGGAGACCCAGTACTTC. Translating gives CASSSGVRETQYF.

The chain is built from TRBV6-4 and TRBJ2-2; D gene unclear. Germline CDR1 is MRHNA and CDR2 is SNTAGT. This CDR3 has 14 amino acids. With 7 bases removed from V and 9 bases from J, the gap between germline ends came to 18 bases. CDR3 sequence: CASTPQTSGRELFF. The CDR3 DNA follows: TGTGCCAGCACCCCCCAAACCTCAGGTAGGGAGCTGTTTTTT.